These 16 T cell receptor beta chains were sequenced from one sample in a study of metastatic and nonmetastatic thyroid tumors. TCRdb re-analyzed the PCR reads through MiXCR. This sample yields 20,000 to 25,000 clones, of which just over 14% are seen a single time; about 14% belongs to the top ten. All patients were untreated before thyroid surgery. The sequencing input was tumor tissue. The origin of the receptors is a female donor with papillary thyroid cancer or a benign thyroid nodule (not recorded which). Some clones in this sample may be carry-over from other donors' samples.

The chain recombines TRBV7-6 with TRBJ2-2; D remains unclear. Per the germline V gene, CDR1 is SGHVS and CDR2 is FNYEAQ. The CDR3 runs 13 residues. Deletions cut 0 bases from V and 10 bases from J, with 9 bases between. The CDR3 DNA reads as TGTGCCAGCAGCTTAGCGGAGTGCGCGGAGCTGTTTTTT. This sequence encodes CASSLAECAELFF.

A few counts support this clone. V usage is TRBV10-3 and J usage is TRBJ2-7, with D perhaps TRBD2 (5 bases). Germline values: CDR1 ENHRY, CDR2 SYGVKD. The germline V and J ends were trimmed by 0 bases and 4 bases, with 16 bases remaining between them. This CDR3 is 16 amino acids long. The CDR3 nucleotides read TGTGCCATCAGTGAGTCGAAGAAGGGAGACCCGTACGAGCAGTACTTC. Its protein product is CAISESKKGDPYEQYF.

This clone has ten or more counts. The chain combines TRBV4-1 with TRBJ2-3; maybe TRBD2 (6 bases). Germline CDR1 and CDR2: MGHRA and YSYEKL. This CDR3 is 15 amino acids long. V shed 0 bases and J shed 7 bases, with 14 bases lying between them. DNA of the CDR3: TGCGCCAGCAGCCAAGATAACCGGGGGTTATATACGCAGTATTTT. Translated, it gives CASSQDNRGLYTQYF.

This clone was seen repeatedly, ten times or more. This chain joins TRBV7-9 and TRBJ2-3, with D unresolved. Germline V CDR1 and CDR2: SEHNR, FQNEAQ (reference sequence). CDR3 length: 13 amino acids. Trimming took off 1 base at V and 0 bases at J, with 2 bases between the two ends. The CDR3 sequence is CASSLGSTDTQYF. Here the CDR3 DNA reads TGTGCCAGCAGCTTAGGGAGCACAGATACGCAGTATTTT.

The CDR3 region has the DNA TGCGCCAGCATTTCCGCAGGGTATATGAACACTGAAGCTTTCTTT. This gives the protein CASISAGYMNTEAFF. The chain uses TRBV5-1 and TRBJ1-1, with D tentatively TRBD1 (5 bases). V was clipped by 6 bases and J by 0 bases, with 15 bases between them. CDR1 and CDR2 from the germline V gene are SGHRS and YFSETQ. This CDR3 spans 15 amino acids.

In regard to this clone: Other nucleotide sequences in the sample specify the same CDR3. In DNA, the CDR3 is TGCAGTGCTAGAGAAGAGGGGGTATCCTACAATGAGCAGTTCTTC. Amino acids: CSAREEGVSYNEQFF. V and J are TRBV20-1 and TRBJ2-1; D possibly corresponds to TRBD1 (6 bases). The V end lost 0 bases, the J end lost 1 base, and 10 bases lay between the germline ends. Germline V gene sequence: CDR1 DFQATT, CDR2 SNEGSKA (reference sequence). This CDR3 contains 15 residues.

This clone was recorded many times. V is TRBV9 and J is TRBJ2-1; 9 bases align to TRBD2. The CDR3 is made up of 18 amino acids. Trimming took 1 base from V and 9 from J; bases not matched to a gene: 17. Germline V gene lookup returns CDR1 SGDLS and CDR2 YYNGEE. The CDR3 region is CASSVSRTAGGRVSEQFF. The CDR3 nucleotides read TGTGCCAGCAGCGTATCTCGGACCGCGGGGGGGCGGGTCAGTGAGCAGTTCTTC.

The V call is TRBV30, the J call TRBJ1-2; 11 positions agree with TRBD1. The CDR3 runs 15 residues. With 1 base clipped from V and 6 bases from J, the junction kept 7 bases outside the gene matches. Germline V lookup: CDR1 GTSNPN, CDR2 SVGIG (reference sequence). CDR3 loop: CAWSAPDRGLDGYTF. The CDR3 coding sequence is TGTGCCTGGAGTGCCCCGGACAGGGGGCTGGATGGCTACACCTTC.

This clone was picked up many times. The chain links TRBV3-1 to TRBJ1-4, with unresolved D. Germline V lookup: CDR1 LGHDT, CDR2 YNNKEL (reference sequence). The V and J ends lost 3 bases and 4 bases respectively, with 6 bases between them. The CDR3 totals 13 residues. Written as DNA, the CDR3 is TGTGCCAGCAGCCAGGGCTTTAATGAAAAACTGTTTTTT. It encodes CASSQGFNEKLFF.

This clone has ten or more counts. V is TRBV5-6 and J is TRBJ1-2; no reliable D call. The CDR3 has 13 residues. CDR1 is SGHDT and CDR2 is YYEEEE in the germline V gene. V lost 5 bases, J lost 2 bases, and 10 bases lay in between. CDR3 bases: TGTGCCAGCAGTCTGCTCATGAACTATGGCTACACCTTC. This translates into CASSLLMNYGYTF.

The chain recombines TRBV12-5 with TRBJ2-3; D gene ambiguous. Germline V gene data show CDR1 as LGHNT and CDR2 as FRNRAP. This CDR3 is 14 amino acids long. V dropped 5 bases and J dropped 2 bases, with 11 bases sitting between them. CDR3: CASGPGSITDTQYF. The CDR3 nucleotides are TGTGCTAGTGGTCCCGGTTCCATCACAGATACGCAGTATTTT.

This clone has a count of ten or more. This could be a read error, since a much larger clone is one nucleotide away. V is TRBV10-3 and J is TRBJ2-7; 8 bases are shared with TRBD1. With V trimmed by 4 bases and J by 7 bases, 12 bases remained unmatched. The CDR3 extends over 15 amino acids. The V gene's germline CDR1 is ENHRY and CDR2 SYGVKD. The CDR3 sequence is CAISGPTGDPREQYF. The CDR3 DNA sequence: TGTGCCATCAGTGGTCCGACAGGGGACCCCCGGGAGCAGTACTTC.

This clone was observed many times. CDR3 loop: CASSQDVVAGNTGELFF. CDR3 nucleotide sequence: TGTGCCAGCAGCCAAGATGTGGTAGCGGGCAACACCGGGGAGCTGTTTTTT. The chain recombines TRBV4-2 with TRBJ2-2; TRBD2 matches at 7 bases. Trimming cost V 0 bases and J 2 bases; bases outside gene matches: 6. Germline V gene sequence: CDR1 LGHNA, CDR2 YNFKEQ. The CDR3 has 17 amino acids.

This clone was recorded at least ten times. The chain recombines TRBV10-3 with TRBJ2-2; 7 bases align to TRBD1. Germline CDR1 reads ENHRY; CDR2 reads SYGVKD. This CDR3 spans 15 amino acids. V lost 6 bases to trimming and J lost 3 bases; unmatched junction nucleotides: 7. The CDR3 loop is CAIRGDSGDTGELFF. CDR3 coding DNA: TGTGCCATCAGGGGGGACAGTGGGGACACCGGGGAGCTGTTTTTT.

This clone was counted at least ten times. The same CDR3 is also encoded by other DNA sequences in this sample. V is TRBV12-3 or TRBV12-4 and J is TRBJ1-4; D remains ambiguous. This CDR3 is 13 amino acids long. The germline V and J ends were trimmed by 6 bases and 8 bases, with 13 bases remaining between them. DNA for the CDR3: TGTGCCAGCAGATACGAGAGTGGGGAAAAACTGTTTTTT. It encodes CASRYESGEKLFF.

This clone came up many times. The rearrangement links TRBV18 to TRBJ1-3; no clear D gene. The CDR3 runs to 17 residues. Trimming left V 3 bases short and J 1 base short, with 16 bases between. Germline values: CDR1 KGHSH, CDR2 LQKENI. The chain's CDR3 is CASSPTGAGQSGNTIYF. CDR3 nucleotides: TGTGCCAGCTCACCTACCGGCGCGGGCCAGTCTGGAAACACCATATATTTT.